These T cell receptor beta chains were read from a single sample in a study of shared clonotypes between healthy human individuals. Method: immunoSEQ multiplex PCR; TCRdb's copy keeps in-frame clones and lacks some. Of 2 million to 2.5 million clones listed, around 95% were seen once; the top ten hold 0.1% to 0.15%. The sequenced material came from naive CD4+ T cells sorted from blood. All receptors derive from a man aged 18 to 30 in good health. The CDR3 runs from the conserved cysteine through the conserved F or W. The order of the fields is clone size, J gene, D gene, V gene, CDR3 protein, CDR3 DNA. The D gene is left open where the match is weak. A clone size is listed for some rows: how often the clone was seen (once, few, many), or a class if it is expanded.

. | TRBJ2-7 | . | TRBV11-2 | CASSPTRSYEQYF | TGTGCCAGCAGCCCAACCCGGTCCTACGAGCAGTACTTC
. | TRBJ2-3 | . | TRBV28 | CASSPGHLSSTDTQYF | TGTGCCAGCAGCCCTGGACACCTGAGCAGCACAGATACGCAGTATTTT
. | TRBJ2-1 | . | TRBV11-3 | CASSLDQGYNEQFF | TGTGCCAGCAGCTTAGACCAGGGCTACAATGAGCAGTTCTTC
. | TRBJ2-2 | . | TRBV30 | CAWSRSPTGELFF | TGTGCCTGGAGTCGGAGTCCGACCGGGGAGCTGTTTTTT
. | TRBJ1-2 | TRBD1 | TRBV6-1 | CASSERETGNQPNYGYTF | TGTGCCAGCAGTGAAAGGGAGACAGGGAACCAACCTAACTATGGCTACACCTTC
. | TRBJ2-7 | . | TRBV4-3 | CASSQDSDGPYEQYF | TGCGCCAGCAGCCAAGATTCGGACGGCCCCTACGAGCAGTACTTC
. | TRBJ2-3 | TRBD1 | TRBV5-5 | CASSSPQGSTDTQYF | TGTGCCAGCAGCTCCCCACAGGGGAGCACAGATACGCAGTATTTT
. | TRBJ1-6 | TRBD1 | TRBV13 | CASSSGGQGTYNSPLHF | TGTGCCAGCAGCTCAGGGGGACAGGGAACCTATAATTCACCCCTCCACTTT
. | TRBJ2-7 | . | TRBV4-3 | CASSQDLLTGSSYEQYF | TGCGCCAGCAGCCAAGATCTTCTTACCGGGAGCTCCTACGAGCAGTACTTC
. | TRBJ2-1 | . | TRBV6-5 | CASSSASEQFF | TGTGCCAGCAGTTCCGCAAGTGAGCAGTTCTTC
. | TRBJ1-2 | . | TRBV11-2 | CASRGGYGYTF | TGTGCCAGCAGGGGAGGGTATGGCTACACCTTC
. | TRBJ2-7 | TRBD1 | TRBV19 | CATRDRESYEQYF | TGTGCCACCCGGGACAGGGAGTCCTACGAGCAGTACTTC
few | TRBJ1-1 | . | TRBV10-3 | CAISPRAGTEAFF | TGTGCCATCAGTCCGCGGGCCGGCACTGAAGCTTTCTTT
. | TRBJ1-5 | TRBD1 | TRBV2 | CASQEGQVGNQPQHF | TGTGCCAGCCAAGAGGGACAGGTCGGAAATCAGCCCCAGCATTTT
. | TRBJ1-3 | TRBD1 | TRBV6-5 | CATEAAGGGNTIYF | TGTGCCACTGAGGCGGCAGGGGGTGGAAACACCATATATTTT
. | TRBJ1-5 | . | TRBV5-1 | CASSLVPGEPQHF | TGCGCCAGCAGCTTGGTGCCCGGAGAACCCCAGCATTTT
. | TRBJ2-7 | TRBD2 | TRBV5-1 | CASSLRTSGSEQYF | TGCGCCAGCAGCCTAAGGACTAGCGGGAGTGAGCAGTACTTC
. | TRBJ1-4 | TRBD1 | TRBV5-6 | CASSYGQGLDEKLFF | TGTGCCAGCAGCTATGGACAGGGCCTGGATGAAAAACTGTTTTTT
. | TRBJ2-5 | TRBD1 | TRBV9 | CASSVGFRDRVPETQYF | TGTGCCAGCAGCGTAGGATTCCGGGACAGGGTTCCAGAGACCCAGTACTTC
. | TRBJ1-6 | . | TRBV6-5 | CASSRTDSKSPLHF | TGTGCCAGCAGTCGGACAGACTCAAAATCACCCCTCCACTTT
. | TRBJ1-3 | . | TRBV30 | CACSSGNTIYF | TGTGCCTGTTCCTCTGGAAACACCATATATTTT
. | TRBJ1-2 | . | TRBV5-4 | CASSLDDYGYTF | TGTGCCAGCAGCTTGGATGACTATGGCTACACCTTC
. | TRBJ2-7 | . | TRBV18 | CASSPSEGSHEQYF | TGTGCCAGCTCACCATCTGAGGGTTCCCACGAGCAGTACTTC
. | TRBJ2-1 | . | TRBV15 | CATSRDFSSYNEQFF | TGTGCCACCAGCCGGGACTTTAGCTCCTACAATGAGCAGTTCTTC
. | TRBJ2-3 | . | TRBV9 | CASSLVPVGTDTQYF | TGTGCCAGCAGCCTTGTCCCGGTGGGCACAGATACGCAGTATTTT
. | TRBJ1-6 | TRBD1 | TRBV19 | CASSNGQGYNSPLHF | TGTGCCAGTAGTAATGGACAGGGATACAATTCACCCCTCCACTTT
once | TRBJ2-5 | . | TRBV27 | CATREFNQETQYF | TGTGCCACCCGGGAGTTCAACCAAGAGACCCAGTACTTC
. | TRBJ1-5 | . | TRBV20-1 | CSAGEQGTQHF | TGCAGTGCTGGGGAACAGGGAACCCAGCATTTT
. | TRBJ2-7 | . | TRBV6-5 | CASSLQETYEQYF | TGTGCCAGCAGTTTACAGGAAACCTACGAGCAGTACTTC
. | TRBJ1-1 | . | TRBV5-6 | CASSPAWGFEAFF | TGTGCCAGCAGTCCCGCCTGGGGGTTCGAGGCTTTCTTT
. | TRBJ1-1 | . | TRBV28 | CASSLQGNTEAFF | TGTGCCAGCAGTTTACAGGGGAACACTGAAGCTTTCTTT
. | TRBJ1-4 | . | TRBV6-1 | CASSETRVLNEKLFF | TGTGCCAGCAGTGAAACAAGGGTCCTGAATGAAAAACTGTTTTTT
. | TRBJ2-3 | . | TRBV11-2 | CASSLGYADTQYF | TGTGCCAGCAGCTTAGGGTATGCAGATACGCAGTATTTT
. | TRBJ1-1 | . | TRBV7-8 | CASSFVMNTEAFF | TGTGCCAGCAGCTTCGTAATGAACACTGAAGCTTTCTTT
. | TRBJ1-2 | . | TRBV27 | CASSRPSYGYTF | TGTGCCAGCAGTAGACCGAGCTATGGCTACACCTTC
. | TRBJ1-1 | . | TRBV13 | CASSLEGLRIGTEAFF | TGTGCCAGCAGCTTAGAAGGCCTTCGCATAGGCACTGAAGCTTTCTTT
. | TRBJ1-1 | . | TRBV28 | CASVGTEAFF | TGTGCCAGCGTGGGGACTGAAGCTTTCTTT
few | TRBJ2-5 | . | TRBV5-1 | CASILSGGEQETQYF | TGCGCCAGCATCCTTTCCGGCGGGGAACAAGAGACCCAGTACTTC
. | TRBJ2-5 | TRBD2 | TRBV7-6 | CASSLSWREPETQYF | TGTGCCAGCAGCTTATCGTGGCGGGAGCCGGAGACCCAGTACTTC
. | TRBJ1-4 | . | TRBV2 | CASSDLTSNEKLFF | TGTGCCAGCAGTGATCTCACATCCAATGAAAAACTGTTTTTT
. | TRBJ2-7 | . | TRBV11-2 | CASSPRGASSYEQYF | TGTGCCAGCAGCCCCCGGGGAGCGAGCTCCTACGAGCAGTACTTC
. | TRBJ2-1 | . | TRBV7-9 | CASSLGVAASGRYNEQFF | TGTGCCAGCAGCTTAGGTGTCGCTGCCAGCGGCCGATACAATGAGCAGTTCTTC
. | TRBJ1-5 | . | TRBV6-5 | CASSYSERGNQPQHF | TGTGCCAGCAGTTACTCCGAGAGAGGCAATCAGCCCCAGCATTTT
. | TRBJ2-7 | . | TRBV7-8 | CASSEGGNPTYEQYF | TGTGCCAGCAGCGAGGGTGGGAACCCAACCTACGAGCAGTACTTC
. | TRBJ2-5 | TRBD1 | TRBV7-6 | CASSWGQTQETQYF | TGTGCCAGCAGCTGGGGACAGACCCAAGAGACCCAGTACTTC
. | TRBJ1-1 | . | TRBV30 | CAWSHGQHNTEAFF | TGTGCCTGGAGCCACGGACAGCACAACACTGAAGCTTTCTTT